The 8 T cell receptor beta chains reported below all come from one sample, sequenced in a study of T cell responses to AZD1222 COVID-19 vaccine. Here immunoSEQ multiplex PCR was the method, and the copy in TCRdb shows in-frame clones only, minus some. Found here are more than 95,000 clones, 80% to 90% of them singletons; the top ten hold 8% to 9%. Specimen: peripheral blood, collected on day 0 of AZD1222 vaccination. These receptors were obtained from an adult in good health.

The gene calls are TRBV2 and TRBJ1-5, with TRBD1 identical over 9 bases. Germline CDR1 is SNHLY and CDR2 is FYNNEI. V trimming: 5 bases; J trimming: 3 bases; junction bases outside the gene matches: 5. The CDR3 sequence is 15 residues long. The CDR3 protein is CASSPGTGFNQPQHF. CDR3 nucleotides: TGTGCCAGCAGTCCCGGGACAGGGTTCAATCAGCCCCAGCATTTT.

V gene TRBV4-1 combines with J gene TRBJ1-5; D may be TRBD1 (5 bases). There are 17 residues in the CDR3. In germline, CDR1 is MGHRA, CDR2 YSYEKL. Trimming took 4 bases from V and 0 from J, leaving 16 bases between them. CDR3 in DNA: TGCGCCAGCAGCCCGACCGTCCCGGGGGATAGCAATCAGCCCCAGCATTTT. Protein product: CASSPTVPGDSNQPQHF.

This chain joins TRBV7-9 and TRBJ2-2; TRBD1 aligns across 7 bases. This CDR3 is built from 16 residues. V dropped 5 bases and J dropped 4; count of bases not matched to a gene: 10. Per germline, CDR1 SEHNR and CDR2 FQNEAQ (reference sequence). The CDR3 DNA sequence: TGTGCCAGCAGCCCCGACATGGGACAGAGCACCGGGGAGCTGTTTTTT. Its translation: CASSPDMGQSTGELFF.

This chain joins TRBV15 and TRBJ1-1, with D unresolved. Germline V gene data show CDR1 as LNHNV and CDR2 as YYDKDF (reference sequence). V dropped 5 bases and J dropped 0 bases, with 13 bases sitting between them. This CDR3 has 15 residues. CDR3: CATSPPGFLNTEAFF. In DNA, the CDR3 is TGTGCCACCAGCCCCCCGGGGTTTTTGAACACTGAAGCTTTCTTT.

The CDR3 nucleotides are TGTGCCATCAGTGAGACGGGGACTAGCGGGGGGGCACGCACAGATACGCAGTATTTT. Translating gives CAISETGTSGGARTDTQYF. The chain is built from TRBV10-3 and TRBJ2-3; 16 nucleotides agree with TRBD2. This CDR3 contains 19 residues. The J segment lost 1 base and the V segment lost 2 bases, leaving 6 bases of the junction unmatched. Germline V gene lookup returns CDR1 ENHRY and CDR2 SYGVKD.

V usage is TRBV5-1 and J usage is TRBJ1-1; 7 positions agree with TRBD1. Trimming cost V 1 base and J 5 bases; bases outside gene matches: 8. Looked up from germline, CDR1 is SGHRS and CDR2 is YFSETQ. The CDR3 is 15 amino acids. The CDR3 coding sequence is TGCGCCAGCAGCTTGCCGTCAGGGGGGGGGACTGAAGCTTTCTTT. This sequence encodes CASSLPSGGGTEAFF.

The chain joins TRBV19 to TRBJ1-2; TRBD1 aligns across 7 bases. The CDR3 runs to 14 residues. Germline values: CDR1 LNHDA, CDR2 SQIVND (reference sequence). J was trimmed by 4 bases and V by 4 bases; bases with no gene match: 6. CDR3: CASSTDRDPYGYTF. CDR3 nucleotide sequence: TGTGCCAGTAGTACCGACAGGGATCCCTATGGCTACACCTTC.

This chain connects TRBV28 to TRBJ2-1, with TRBD2 matching 12 bases. The germline CDR1 and CDR2 sequences are MDHEN and SYDVKM. This CDR3 has 18 amino acids. V trimming: 4 bases; J trimming: 6 bases; junction bases outside the gene matches: 13. DNA of the CDR3: TGTGCCAGCAGTTCACTAGCGGGGGGCATCCGTTCAATCAATGAGCAGTTCTTC. Translation gives CASSSLAGGIRSINEQFF.